Sequencing of this T cell receptor beta chain was carried out in a study of blood T cell repertoires in COVID-19 (dated by TCRdb to 2020 to 2021). Study-wide context: Samples covering the acute and convalescent phases of COVID-19 were provided by collaborators in the United States, Italy and Spain. The material from the prospective study consisted of cDNA or gDNA derived from T cells, B-cell-depleted T cells, or PBMCs. HLA class I and class II types, where available, came from metadata supplied by the sample provider rather than from assay-based typing. The repertoires were released in a freely available public database intended as a resource for research on the immune response to SARS-CoV-2. The sample metadata nearly always contained a de-identified subject ID, COVID-19 status, age in years and sex. The dataset comprised deeply sampled blood TCRbeta repertoires from subjects exposed to, actively infected with, or recovered from COVID-19. Samples were obtained from the ongoing ImmuneRACE study (first 160 participants) and from 1,254 subjects provided by 6 global collaborators.

The paper's findings and limits, for the study overall: Clinical and demographic metadata were provided uncurated, with the amount varying by source and participant.

A second Seattle source provided samples from volunteer blood donors who had recovered from COVID-19. Collaborating institutions collected whole blood in K2EDTA tubes following their own protocols. For TCRbeta analysis, collaborators shipped samples in one of three forms: frozen whole blood, isolated PBMCs, or DNA extracted from either of those sample types. TCRbeta CDR3 regions were amplified from genomic DNA by means of the immunoSEQ Assay, a bias-controlled multiplex PCR. As for how the authors treated the data: The number of nucleated cells in each sample was estimated from the amplification of reference gene primers within the assay. To quantify the absolute abundance of each unique TCRbeta CDR3 rearrangement, sequence reads were collapsed and filtered. For each sample, productive Simpson clonality was calculated as the square root of Simpson's diversity index across productive rearrangements. TCRdb's version of the immuneACCESS table is confined to in-frame rearrangements and falls short of the full clone set. An unresolved V gene accounts for under half of the shortfall where checked; the remainder is of unknown origin. The V and J calls and clone size were taken over from that table, and D and trimming were inferred from the DNA. This sample gives under 200,000 clones in total; over 80% of them show up just once. Clones ranked in the top ten supply about an eighth of the sample.

This clone was observed a handful of times. Its binding antigen is unknown. No base qualities exist here, and no much larger clone lies one base off it. Inclusive of the bounding cysteine and phenylalanine, the CDR3 is 16 residues long. The CDR3 DNA has 48 bases and is translated from base 1. V drops 2 bases and J drops 0 bases, leaving 14 bases in between. The receptor was derived from a man aged 70-80 years who had recovered from COVID-19. Rearrangement joined TRBV23-1 to TRBJ2-7; TRBD1 is possibly the D segment (5 matching bases). TRBV23-1 belongs to the ORF category, with a function that is uncertain. Sequenced sample: peripheral blood. The DNA is TGCGCCAGCAGTCAAAACGACAGAACCCACTCCTACGAGCAGTACTTC. Translated, this gives CASSQNDRTHSYEQYF.